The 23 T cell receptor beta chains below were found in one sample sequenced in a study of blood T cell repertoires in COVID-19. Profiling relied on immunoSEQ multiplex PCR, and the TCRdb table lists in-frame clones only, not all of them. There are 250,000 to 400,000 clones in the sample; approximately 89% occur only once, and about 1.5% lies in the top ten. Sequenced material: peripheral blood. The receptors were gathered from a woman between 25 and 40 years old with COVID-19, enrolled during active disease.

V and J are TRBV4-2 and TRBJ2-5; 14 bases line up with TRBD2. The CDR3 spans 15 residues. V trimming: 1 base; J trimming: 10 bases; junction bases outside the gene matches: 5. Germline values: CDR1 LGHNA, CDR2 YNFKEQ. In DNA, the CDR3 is TGTGCCAGCAGCCAAGGGACTAGCGGGGGGTCTGGCCAGTACTTC. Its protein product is CASSQGTSGGSGQYF.

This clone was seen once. CDR3 protein: CASSWGTGTEAFF. In DNA, the CDR3 is TGTGCCAGCAGTTGGGGGACAGGGACTGAAGCTTTCTTT. The chain links TRBV27 to TRBJ1-1; 9 positions agree with TRBD1. The CDR3 has 13 amino acids. Germline-derived CDR1 and CDR2 are MNHEY and SMNVEV (reference sequence). The junction had 2 bases not matched to a gene; V was cut back by 4 bases and J by 5 bases.

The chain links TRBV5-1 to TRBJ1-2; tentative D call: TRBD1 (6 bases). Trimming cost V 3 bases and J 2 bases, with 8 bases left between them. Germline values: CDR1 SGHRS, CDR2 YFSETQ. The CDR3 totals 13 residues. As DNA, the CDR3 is TGCGCCAGCAGCTCGGGACAAAACTATGGCTACACCTTC. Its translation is CASSSGQNYGYTF.

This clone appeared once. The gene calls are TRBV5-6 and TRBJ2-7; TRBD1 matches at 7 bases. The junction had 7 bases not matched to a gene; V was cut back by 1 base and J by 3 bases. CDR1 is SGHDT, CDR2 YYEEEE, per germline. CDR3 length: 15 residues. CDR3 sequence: CASSLYPRQGYEQYV. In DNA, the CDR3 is TGTGCCAGCAGCTTGTACCCTCGACAGGGCTACGAGCAGTACGTC.

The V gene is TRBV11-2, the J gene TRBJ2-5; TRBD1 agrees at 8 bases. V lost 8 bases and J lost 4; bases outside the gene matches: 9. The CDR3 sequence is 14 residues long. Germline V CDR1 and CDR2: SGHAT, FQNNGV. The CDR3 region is CASSAQGALETQYF. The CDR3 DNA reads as TGTGCCAGCTCGGCCCAGGGGGCCCTAGAGACCCAGTACTTC.

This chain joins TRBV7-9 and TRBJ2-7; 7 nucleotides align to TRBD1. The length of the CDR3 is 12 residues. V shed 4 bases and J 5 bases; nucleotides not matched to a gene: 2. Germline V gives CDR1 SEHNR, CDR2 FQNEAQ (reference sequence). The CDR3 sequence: CASSSGGNEQYF. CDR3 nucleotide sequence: TGTGCCAGCAGCTCAGGGGGAAACGAGCAGTACTTC. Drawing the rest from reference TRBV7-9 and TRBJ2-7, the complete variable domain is DTGVSQNPRHKITKRGQNVTFRCDPISEHNRLYWYRQTLGQGPEFLTYFQNEAQLEKSRLLSDRFSAERPKGSFSTLEIQRTEQGDSAMYLCASSSGGNEQYFGPGTRLTVT.

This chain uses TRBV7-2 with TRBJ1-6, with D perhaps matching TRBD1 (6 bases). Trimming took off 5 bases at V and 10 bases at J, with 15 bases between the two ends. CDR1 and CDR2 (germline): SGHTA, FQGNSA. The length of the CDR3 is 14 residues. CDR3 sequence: CASSRRDTESPLHF. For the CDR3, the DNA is TGTGCCAGCAGCCGCCGGGACACCGAGTCACCCCTCCACTTT. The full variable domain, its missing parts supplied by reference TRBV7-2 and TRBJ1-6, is GAGVSQSPSNKVTEKGKDVELRCDPISGHTALYWYRQSLGQGLEFLIYFQGNSAPDKSGLPSDRFSAERTGGSVSTLTIQRTQQEDSAVYLCASSRRDTESPLHFGNGTRLTVT.

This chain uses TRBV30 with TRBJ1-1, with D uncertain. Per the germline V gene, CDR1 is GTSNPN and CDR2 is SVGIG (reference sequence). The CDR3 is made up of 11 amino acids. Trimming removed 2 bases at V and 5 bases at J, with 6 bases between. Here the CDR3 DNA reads TGTGCCTGGAGTTTGAGGACTGAAGCTTTCTTT. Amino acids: CAWSLRTEAFF.

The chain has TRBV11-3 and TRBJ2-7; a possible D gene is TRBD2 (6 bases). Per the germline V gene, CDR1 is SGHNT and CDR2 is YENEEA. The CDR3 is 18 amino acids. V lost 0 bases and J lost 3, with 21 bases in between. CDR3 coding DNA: TGTGCCAGCAGCTTAGAGGGGTGGGTCCGGGACTCCGACTACGAGCAGTACTTC. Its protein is CASSLEGWVRDSDYEQYF.

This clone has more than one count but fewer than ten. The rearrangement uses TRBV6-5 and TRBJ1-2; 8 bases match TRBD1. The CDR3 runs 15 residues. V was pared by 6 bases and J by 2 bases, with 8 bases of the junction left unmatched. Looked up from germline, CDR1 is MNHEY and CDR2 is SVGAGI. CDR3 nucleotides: TGTGCCAGCAGGCCGGACAGGGTGCCAAACTATGGCTACACCTTC. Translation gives CASRPDRVPNYGYTF.

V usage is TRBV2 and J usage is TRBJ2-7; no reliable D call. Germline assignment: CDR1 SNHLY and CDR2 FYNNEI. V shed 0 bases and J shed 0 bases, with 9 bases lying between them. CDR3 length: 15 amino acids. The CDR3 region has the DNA TGTGCCAGCAGTGAAGCGCTTAGTTCCTCCTACGAGCAGTACTTC. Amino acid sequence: CASSEALSSSYEQYF.

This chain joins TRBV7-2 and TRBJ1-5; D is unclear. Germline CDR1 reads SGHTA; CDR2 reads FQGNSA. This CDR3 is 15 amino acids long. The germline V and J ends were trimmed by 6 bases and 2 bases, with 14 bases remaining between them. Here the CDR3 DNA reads TGTGCCAGCAGTCCATTTGACGGAGGCAATCAGCCCCAGCATTTT. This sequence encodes CASSPFDGGNQPQHF.

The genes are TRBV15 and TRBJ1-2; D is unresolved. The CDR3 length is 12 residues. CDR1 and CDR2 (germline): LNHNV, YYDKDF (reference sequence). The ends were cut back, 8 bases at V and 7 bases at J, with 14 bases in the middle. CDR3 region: CATYVSHSGYTF. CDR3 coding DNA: TGTGCCACCTACGTCTCGCACTCTGGCTACACCTTC.

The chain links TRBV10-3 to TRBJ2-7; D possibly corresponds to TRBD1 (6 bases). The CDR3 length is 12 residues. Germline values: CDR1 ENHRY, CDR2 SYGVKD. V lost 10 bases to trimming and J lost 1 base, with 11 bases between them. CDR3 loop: CATRDTSYEQYV. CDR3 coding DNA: TGTGCCACCCGGGACACATCCTACGAGCAGTACGTC.

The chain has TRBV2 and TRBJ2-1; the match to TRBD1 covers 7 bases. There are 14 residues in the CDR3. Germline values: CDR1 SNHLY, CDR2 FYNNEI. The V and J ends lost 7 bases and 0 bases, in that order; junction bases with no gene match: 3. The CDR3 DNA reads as TGTGCCAGCAAACAGGGGTTCTCCTACAATGAGCAGTTCTTC. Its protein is CASKQGFSYNEQFF.

The DNA of the CDR3 is TGTGCCAGCAGTTCTACCTTCCTAGGGGGCCTAAATGAAAAACTGTTTTTT. Translating it yields CASSSTFLGGLNEKLFF. The rearrangement links TRBV27 to TRBJ1-4; TRBD1 aligns across 7 bases. With V trimmed by 4 bases and J by 5 bases, 13 bases remained unmatched. Germline values: CDR1 MNHEY, CDR2 SMNVEV (reference sequence). The CDR3 loop spans 17 amino acids.

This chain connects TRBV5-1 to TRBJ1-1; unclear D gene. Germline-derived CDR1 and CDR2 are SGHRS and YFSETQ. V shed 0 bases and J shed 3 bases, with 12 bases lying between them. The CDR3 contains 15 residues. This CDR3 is CASSLGLPGDTEAFF. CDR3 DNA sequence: TGCGCCAGCAGCTTGGGGCTGCCCGGGGACACTGAAGCTTTCTTT.

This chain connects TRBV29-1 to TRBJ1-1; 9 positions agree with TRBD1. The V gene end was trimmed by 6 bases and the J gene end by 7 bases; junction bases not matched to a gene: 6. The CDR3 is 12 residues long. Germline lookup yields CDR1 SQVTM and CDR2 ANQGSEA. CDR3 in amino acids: CSVTGTGIEAFF. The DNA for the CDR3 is TGCAGCGTGACCGGGACAGGGATTGAAGCTTTCTTT.

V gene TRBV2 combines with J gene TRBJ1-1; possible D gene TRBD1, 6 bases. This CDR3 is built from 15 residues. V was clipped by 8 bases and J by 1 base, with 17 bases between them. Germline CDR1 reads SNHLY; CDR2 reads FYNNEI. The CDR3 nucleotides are TGTGCCAGCGGATTAGGACAGTCGCCGAACACTGAAGCTTTCTTT. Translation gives CASGLGQSPNTEAFF. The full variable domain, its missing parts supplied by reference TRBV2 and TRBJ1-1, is EPEVTQTPSHQVTQMGQEVILRCVPISNHLYFYWYRQILGQKVEFLVSFYNNEISEKSEIFDDQFSVERPDGSNFTLKIRSTKLEDSAMYFCASGLGQSPNTEAFFGQGTRLTVV.

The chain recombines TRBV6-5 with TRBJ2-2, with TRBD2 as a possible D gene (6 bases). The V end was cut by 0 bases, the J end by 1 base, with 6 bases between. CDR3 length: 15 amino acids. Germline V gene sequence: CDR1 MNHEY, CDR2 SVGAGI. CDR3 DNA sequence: TGTGCCAGCAGTTACTCGGGACTGAACACCGGGGAGCTGTTTTTT. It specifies CASSYSGLNTGELFF.

The CDR3 is CASSEARGGGYEQYV. The CDR3 region has the DNA TGTGCCAGCAGTGAAGCCCGAGGCGGGGGGTATGAGCAGTACGTC. This chain joins TRBV2 and TRBJ2-7; 8 positions match TRBD2. Germline-derived CDR1 and CDR2 are SNHLY and FYNNEI. The CDR3 spans 15 residues. The ends lost 0 bases at V and 7 bases at J; junction bases unmatched: 8.

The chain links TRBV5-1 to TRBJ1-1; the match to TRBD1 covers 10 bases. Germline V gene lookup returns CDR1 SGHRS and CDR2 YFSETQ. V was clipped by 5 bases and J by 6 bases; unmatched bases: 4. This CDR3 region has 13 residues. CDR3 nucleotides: TGCGCCAGCAGAAGACAGGGGGCGTCTGAAGCTTTCTTT. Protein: CASRRQGASEAFF. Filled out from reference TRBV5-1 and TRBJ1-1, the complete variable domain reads KAGVTQTPRYLIKTRGQQVTLSCSPISGHRSVSWYQQTPGQGLQFLFEYFSETQRNKGNFPGRFSGRQFSNSRSEMNVSTLELGDSALYLCASRRQGASEAFFGQGTRLTVV.

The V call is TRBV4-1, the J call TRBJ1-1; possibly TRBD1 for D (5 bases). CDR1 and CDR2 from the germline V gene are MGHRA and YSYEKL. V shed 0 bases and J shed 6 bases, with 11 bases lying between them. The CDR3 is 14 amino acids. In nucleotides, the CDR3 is TGCGCCAGCAGCCAAGAGGGGGGGGTCCCTGAAGCTTTCTTT. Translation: CASSQEGGVPEAFF.